This is a list of T cell receptor beta chains from one sample in a study of T cell responses to AZD1222 COVID-19 vaccine. Measured with immunoSEQ multiplex PCR; TCRdb has only the in-frame clones, and not every one. The top ten hold about 1.2% of the sample, which has 25,000 to 35,000 clones, about 89% seen once. The sample consisted of peripheral blood, taken on day 0 of AZD1222 vaccination. These receptors all come from an adult in good health. Each CDR3 is given with its conserved first and last residue. D genes are given only for firm matches. For some rows the clone size is stated as once, few or many, or as a class when expanded; others skip it.

CDR3 length	clone size	V gene	D gene	J gene	CDR3 protein	CDR3 DNA
12	-	TRBV5-1	-	TRBJ2-7	CASSLSRYEQYF	TGCGCCAGCAGCTTGAGCCGGTACGAGCAGTACTTC
15	-	TRBV2	-	TRBJ2-1	CASQPTHQANNEQFF	TGTGCCAGCCAACCTACCCATCAAGCGAACAATGAGCAGTTCTTC
13	-	TRBV7-2	-	TRBJ2-7	CASSLSPAYEQYF	TGTGCCAGCAGCTTAAGCCCAGCCTACGAGCAGTACTTC
14	-	TRBV19	TRBD2	TRBJ2-1	CASSIGTNYNEQFF	TGTGCCAGTAGTATCGGGACTAACTACAATGAGCAGTTCTTC
14	once	TRBV6-5	-	TRBJ2-7	CASSPPGRNYEQYF	TGTGCCAGCAGCCCCCCGGGGCGGAACTACGAGCAGTACTTC
15	-	TRBV11-2	TRBD2	TRBJ2-7	CASSPQAGAVYEQYF	TGTGCCAGCAGCCCACAAGCGGGGGCGGTCTACGAGCAGTACTTC
13	-	TRBV5-5	-	TRBJ2-2	CASSLLVTGELFF	TGTGCCAGCAGCTTGCTAGTCACCGGGGAGCTGTTTTTT
15	-	TRBV5-5	TRBD1	TRBJ1-4	CASKTTGQNNEKLFF	TGTGCCAGCAAAACGACGGGACAGAATAATGAAAAACTGTTTTTT
13	-	TRBV6-5	-	TRBJ1-1	CASSSLGNTEAFF	TGTGCCAGCAGTTCCCTTGGGAACACTGAAGCTTTCTTT
14	-	TRBV16	-	TRBJ1-1	CASSQSVGRGEAFF	TGTGCCAGCAGCCAATCAGTCGGCCGAGGTGAAGCTTTCTTT
16	-	TRBV27	-	TRBJ2-7	CASSFGGLSGVYEQYF	TGTGCCAGCAGTTTCGGGGGGCTTAGCGGAGTTTACGAGCAGTACTTC
12	few	TRBV6-5	-	TRBJ1-2	CASRGGYYGYTF	TGTGCCAGCAGGGGAGGATACTATGGCTACACCTTC
15	-	TRBV5-4	TRBD2	TRBJ2-5	CASRKGLAGEETQYF	TGTGCCAGCAGAAAAGGACTAGCGGGAGAAGAGACCCAGTACTTC
14	-	TRBV4-2	-	TRBJ1-6	CASSLRVENSPLHF	TGTGCCAGCAGCCTCAGGGTTGAGAATTCACCCCTCCACTTT
14	-	TRBV5-1	TRBD1	TRBJ1-1	CASAQGQGDTEAFF	TGCGCCAGCGCCCAGGGACAGGGGGACACTGAAGCTTTCTTT
14	-	TRBV2	TRBD2	TRBJ2-1	CASSADRGGNEQFF	TGTGCCAGCAGTGCTGATCGGGGGGGCAATGAGCAGTTCTTC
15	-	TRBV6-5	-	TRBJ2-7	CASWGEDWDEVGQYF	TGTGCCAGTTGGGGGGAAGACTGGGACGAGGTGGGGCAGTACTTC
13	-	TRBV6-2/TRBV6-3	-	TRBJ2-7	CASSYKNYYEQYF	TGTGCCAGCAGTTATAAAAATTACTACGAGCAGTACTTC
15	-	TRBV6-6	TRBD2	TRBJ2-2	CASSSSGKNTGELFF	TGTGCCAGCAGTAGTAGCGGGAAGAACACCGGGGAGCTGTTTTTT
14	once	TRBV19	-	TRBJ1-6	CASREASGSSPLHF	TGTGCCAGTAGGGAAGCATCGGGGAGCTCACCCCTCCACTTT
15	-	TRBV7-7	TRBD2	TRBJ2-5	CASTLRAGETETQYF	TGTGCCAGCACCTTAAGGGCGGGAGAGACAGAGACCCAGTACTTC
15	-	TRBV7-2	TRBD1	TRBJ1-1	CASSPRDRGNTEAFF	TGTGCCAGCAGCCCCCGGGACAGGGGGAACACTGAAGCTTTCTTT
17	once	TRBV27	TRBD2	TRBJ2-4	CASSFRREGRAKNIQYF	TGTGCCAGCAGTTTTCGTCGGGAGGGTCGAGCCAAAAACATTCAGTACTTC
13	-	TRBV4-3	-	TRBJ1-5	CASSPERGQPQHF	TGCGCCAGCAGTCCTGAGCGGGGACAGCCCCAGCATTTT
11	-	TRBV19	-	TRBJ2-1	CASSGGSEQFF	TGTGCCAGTAGTGGTGGTTCTGAGCAGTTCTTC
14	-	TRBV27	TRBD1	TRBJ1-6	CASSWDQGASPLHF	TGTGCCAGCAGTTGGGACCAGGGGGCCTCACCCCTCCACTTT
11	-	TRBV19	-	TRBJ2-4	CASSSTGWVYF	TGTGCCAGTAGTTCAACAGGGTGGGTGTACTTC
17	-	TRBV6-6	-	TRBJ2-1	CASSPPPVRGSYNEQFF	TGTGCCAGCAGTCCCCCCCCCGTGCGGGGTTCCTACAATGAGCAGTTCTTC
15	-	TRBV30	-	TRBJ2-7	CAWSRGTATQFEQYF	TGTGCCTGGAGTCGAGGTACCGCTACTCAGTTCGAGCAGTACTTC
13	-	TRBV6-2/TRBV6-3	-	TRBJ1-5	CASSYYSNQPQHF	TGTGCCAGCAGTTACTACAGCAATCAGCCCCAGCATTTT
14	once	TRBV4-2	TRBD1	TRBJ2-1	CASSQRGLYNEQFF	TGTGCCAGCAGCCAAAGGGGGCTCTACAATGAGCAGTTCTTC
16	-	TRBV11-3	-	TRBJ1-6	CASSLESGQTNSPLHF	TGTGCCAGCAGCTTAGAATCTGGACAGACAAATTCACCCCTCCACTTT
14	-	TRBV9	-	TRBJ2-7	CASSVGRGATEQYF	TGTGCCAGCAGCGTAGGTAGGGGTGCGACCGAGCAGTACTTC
14	-	TRBV11-2	TRBD2	TRBJ2-5	CASSPAGEQETQYF	TGTGCCAGCAGCCCAGCGGGAGAACAAGAGACCCAGTACTTC
13	-	TRBV5-1	-	TRBJ1-4	CASSAGSNEKLFF	TGCGCCAGCTCCGCAGGAAGTAATGAAAAACTGTTTTTT
15	once	TRBV19	TRBD2	TRBJ2-7	CASSISVGGAYEQYF	TGTGCCAGTAGTATTAGCGTGGGGGGGGCCTACGAGCAGTACTTC
13	-	TRBV7-9	-	TRBJ2-7	CASSLGGWGEQYF	TGTGCCAGCAGCTTAGGTGGGTGGGGCGAGCAGTACTTC
15	-	TRBV9	-	TRBJ1-4	CASSVSALDNEKLFF	TGTGCCAGCAGCGTATCGGCCTTGGATAATGAAAAACTGTTTTTT
13	once	TRBV12-3/TRBV12-4	-	TRBJ2-3	CASRLHGEDTQYF	TGTGCCAGCAGACTACACGGGGAAGATACGCAGTATTTT
13	once	TRBV24-1	-	TRBJ1-2	CATSDWQGKGYTF	TGTGCCACCAGTGATTGGCAGGGGAAAGGCTACACCTTC
18	-	TRBV18	TRBD1	TRBJ1-5	CASSQTGGAFNSNQPQHF	TGTGCCAGCTCACAGACAGGGGGCGCATTTAATAGCAATCAGCCCCAGCATTTT